The T cell receptor (beta chain) under discussion was sequenced for a study of metastatic and nonmetastatic thyroid tumors. Across the whole study: Repertoire comparisons spanned blood and tumor or nodule tissue from malignant and benign thyroid patients.

TCRdb reanalyzed the PCR reads via MiXCR. The repertoire has about 20,000 clones, 15% to 20% of them found once; the top ten carry 27%. This clone counts as medium-sized (0.01 to 0.1%). All patients were treatment-naive before thyroid surgery. CDR1 and CDR2 (germline): DFQATT, SNEGSKA (reference sequence). V was pared by 3 bases and J by 2 bases, with 11 bases of the junction left unmatched. CDR3 length: 17 residues. The receptor was derived from a female donor with papillary thyroid cancer or a benign thyroid nodule (not recorded which). Some clones in this sample may be carry-over from other donors' samples. This chain connects TRBV20-1 to TRBJ2-7; 12 nucleotides agree with TRBD2. The sample taken for sequencing was blood. CDR3 DNA: TGCAGTGCTAGCCGGGGAACTAGCGGGAGGCTGACCTACGAGCAGTACTTC. This codes for CSASRGTSGRLTYEQYF.